This T cell receptor beta chain was recovered during a study of blood T cells in healthy people across ages. The V gene's germline CDR1 is SNHLY and CDR2 FYNNEI. CDR3 length equals 13 residues. J lost 11 bases, V lost 6 bases, and 9 bases had no gene match. Using a J-beta primer mix together with a sample-barcoded 5' primer, a second PCR was run for roughly 7 to 11 cycles. TCRdb called the 5' RACE reads again in MiXCR, with one record for every CDR3 protein. The table has roughly 700,000 distinct CDR3 sequences, about 25% seen once. These data also featured in a second study, about T cells of mothers and their children.

This sequence was found in a boy between 10 and 17 years old in good health. Sequenced: blood. The chain has TRBV2 and TRBJ1-5, with 8 nucleotides matching TRBD1. The CDR3 bases are TGTGCCAGCAGCCGGGACAGGCTCCGGGCCCAGCATTTT. This encodes CASSRDRLRAQHF.